This TCR beta chain stems from a study of T cell responses to AZD1222 COVID-19 vaccine. Measured with immunoSEQ multiplex PCR; TCRdb has only the in-frame clones, and not every one. The table shows roughly 97,000 clones, with over 75% occurring only once. Regarding the study as a whole: Researchers took repertoire samples only after the peak T cell response had come. Reportedly, nearly half of unique spike TCRs recognized epitopes outside B.1.351/B.1.1.7 mutations. The study found vaccine-associated CD4 TCRs spanning spike, dominant at 160-218 and 743-854.

Details on this clone: Its antigen is undetermined.

Germline CDR1 is LGHNT and CDR2 is FRNRAP. There are 12 residues in the CDR3. Trimming stripped 2 bases from V and 10 bases from J, with 9 bases between. This receptor was identified in an adult in good health. This chain connects TRBV12-5 to TRBJ2-1; D is ambiguous. Sequenced here: peripheral blood, sampled on day 0 of AZD1222 vaccination. The CDR3 spells CASGLSPWEQFF. CDR3 coding DNA: TGTGCTAGTGGTTTGAGTCCCTGGGAGCAGTTCTTC.